The 21 T cell receptor beta chains below were found in one sample sequenced in a study of control samples from healthy donors and cancer patients. The repertoire was sequenced with immunoSEQ multiplex PCR; TCRdb's copy has only in-frame clones and lacks some. The sample includes 100,000 or so clones, roughly four fifths of them seen just once. Sequenced: blood. The source is a woman aged 45-65 years in good health.

The J gene is TRBJ2-5, the V gene TRBV5-4, with 7 bases lining up with TRBD1. CDR3 length: 14 amino acids. Germline-derived CDR1 and CDR2 are SGHNT and YYREEE (reference sequence). J gave up 2 bases and V 4 bases, and 5 bases lay outside the gene matches. CDR3 amino acids: CASSVQGVQETQYF. In DNA form, the CDR3 reads TGTGCCAGCAGCGTCCAGGGGGTTCAAGAGACCCAGTACTTC. The entire variable domain, with the rest obtained from reference TRBV5-4 and TRBJ2-5, is as follows: ETGVTQSPTHLIKTRGQQVTLRCSSQSGHNTVSWYQQALGQGPQFIFQYYREEENGRGNFPPRFSGLQFPNYSSELNVNALELDDSALYLCASSVQGVQETQYFGPGTRLLVL.

The table lists this clone with a few counts. The chain employs TRBV7-8 and TRBJ2-3; tentatively, D is TRBD1 or TRBD2 (6 bases each). CDR3 size: 15 residues. Germline CDR1 reads SGHVS; CDR2 reads FQNEAQ. V was trimmed by 5 bases and J by 1 base, leaving 13 bases between them. CDR3 sequence: CASSPQEGGTDTQYF. CDR3 coding DNA: TGTGCCAGCAGCCCTCAGGAGGGGGGCACAGATACGCAGTATTTT. The full variable domain, rest sourced from reference TRBV7-8 and TRBJ2-3, is GAGVSQSPRYKVAKRGQDVALRCDPISGHVSLFWYQQALGQGPEFLTYFQNEAQLDKSGLPSDRFFAERPEGSVSTLKIQRTQQEDSAVYLCASSPQEGGTDTQYFGPGTRLTVL.

This chain uses TRBV9 with TRBJ1-5; D unresolved. V was trimmed by 2 bases and J by 6 bases, leaving 9 bases between them. This CDR3 is built from 13 residues. Germline lookup yields CDR1 SGDLS and CDR2 YYNGEE. This chain's CDR3 is CASSVGESQPQHF. The CDR3 DNA reads TGTGCCAGCAGCGTTGGGGAAAGTCAGCCCCAGCATTTT.

The V gene is TRBV24-1, the J gene TRBJ2-1; 9 bases align to TRBD2. Trimming took 10 bases from V and 7 from J; bases not matched to a gene: 13. The CDR3 has 15 residues. The V gene's germline CDR1 is KGHDR and CDR2 SFDVKD. The DNA of the CDR3 is TGTGCCACTAGATCGGCGGGGGGGACTTCAAATGAGCAGTTCTTC. Amino acids: CATRSAGGTSNEQFF.

This clone showed up just once. V is TRBV5-4 and J is TRBJ2-1; 7 bases are a match to TRBD1. This CDR3 has 15 amino acids. CDR1 SGHNT and CDR2 YYREEE come from the germline V gene (reference sequence). The V segment lost 4 bases and the J segment 4 bases; nucleotides outside the gene matches: 8. Here the CDR3 reads CASSIQGPLYNEQFF. Written as DNA, the CDR3 is TGTGCCAGCAGCATACAGGGGCCGCTTTACAATGAGCAGTTCTTC.

The V and J genes are TRBV15 and TRBJ2-1; a possible D gene is TRBD1 (5 bases). The germline CDR1 and CDR2 sequences are LNHNV and YYDKDF (reference sequence). CDR3 length: 14 residues. Trimming stripped 1 base from V and 3 bases from J, with 7 bases between. The DNA of the CDR3 is TGTGCCACCAGCAGAGGGGGCGGCTACAATGAGCAGTTCTTC. Amino acids: CATSRGGGYNEQFF. Looking up the rest from reference TRBV15 and TRBJ2-1 gives the full variable domain: DAMVIQNPRYQVTQFGKPVTLSCSQTLNHNVMYWYQQKSSQAPKLLFHYYDKDFNNEADTPDNFQSRRPNTSFCFLDIRSPGLGDTAMYLCATSRGGGYNEQFFGPGTRLTVL.

The J gene is TRBJ1-5, the V gene TRBV19, with TRBD1 identical over 8 bases. The CDR3 is made up of 17 amino acids. Trimming cost V 6 bases and J 0 bases; bases outside gene matches: 10. Per germline, CDR1 LNHDA and CDR2 SQIVND (reference sequence). The CDR3 DNA reads TGTGCCAGTAGCACCGGGACAGGCCGATATAGCAATCAGCCCCAGCATTTT. Its protein is CASSTGTGRYSNQPQHF.

This chain uses TRBV14 with TRBJ2-5; D is uncertain. Trimming took 1 base from V and 8 from J, leaving 8 bases between them. The V gene's germline CDR1 is SGHDN and CDR2 FVKESK. This CDR3 comprises 12 residues. The CDR3, as DNA: TGTGCCAGCAGCCAAGTTGGATTTACCCAGTACTTC. It translates to CASSQVGFTQYF.

The chain is built from TRBV28 and TRBJ1-5; TRBD1 matches at 10 bases. V gave up 6 bases and J gave up 5 bases; unmatched junction bases: 10. The CDR3 is made up of 16 amino acids. From germline, CDR1 is MDHEN and CDR2 SYDVKM. The DNA of the CDR3 is TGTGCCAGCAGCCGACAGGGGGCGATGTACGATCAGCCCCAGCATTTT. Its protein product is CASSRQGAMYDQPQHF.

V gene TRBV6-5 combines with J gene TRBJ2-7; maybe TRBD2 (6 bases). The CDR3 runs 12 residues. The V gene lost 5 bases and the J gene lost 3 bases, with 8 bases spanning the gap. Germline lookup yields CDR1 MNHEY and CDR2 SVGAGI. DNA for the CDR3: TGTGCCAGCAGTCCGGGAGACTACGAGCAGTACTTC. Amino acids: CASSPGDYEQYF.

This rearrangement joins TRBV3-1 (or the pseudogene TRBV3-2) to TRBJ1-4; D remains unclear. CDR1 is LGHDT, CDR2 YNNKEL, per germline (reference sequence). Trimming removed 4 bases at V and 10 bases at J, with 16 bases between. The CDR3 is made up of 14 amino acids. This CDR3 reads CASSLGQDGGKLFF. CDR3 sequence (DNA): TGTGCCAGCAGCCTGGGCCAGGACGGAGGAAAACTGTTTTTT.

The rearrangement uses TRBV7-9 and TRBJ2-5; D is possibly TRBD1 or TRBD2 (6 bases each). The V and J ends lost 2 bases and 4 bases respectively, with 14 bases between them. The CDR3 spans 15 residues. CDR1 and CDR2 (germline): SEHNR, FQNEAQ (reference sequence). In DNA form, the CDR3 reads TGTGCCAGCAGCTTATCGTCAGGGGAGGCAGAGACCCAGTACTTC. Translating it yields CASSLSSGEAETQYF.

The gene calls are TRBV2 and TRBJ1-1; D might be TRBD1 (6 bases). This CDR3 contains 14 residues. The V end was cut by 3 bases, the J end by 10 bases, with 18 bases between. Germline V lookup: CDR1 SNHLY, CDR2 FYNNEI. This CDR3 reads CASSDPTGAPAAFF. The DNA of the CDR3 is TGTGCCAGCAGTGACCCGACGGGGGCCCCGGCAGCTTTCTTT. Based on the CDR3 plus reference TRBV2 and TRBJ1-1, the full variable domain is EPEVTQTPSHQVTQMGQEVILRCVPISNHLYFYWYRQILGQKVEFLVSFYNNEISEKSEIFDDQFSVERPDGSNFTLKIRSTKLEDSAMYFCASSDPTGAPAAFFGQGTRLTVV.

The rearrangement joins TRBV6-5 to TRBJ1-1, with D uncertain. V gave up 11 bases and J gave up 2 bases, with 9 bases separating them. CDR3 length: 11 residues. CDR1 is MNHEY and CDR2 is SVGAGI in the germline V gene. In nucleotides, the CDR3 is TGTGCCGGCCAGGTTAACACTGAAGCTTTCTTT. Protein product: CAGQVNTEAFF.

The chain employs TRBV11-3 and TRBJ1-1, with D possibly being TRBD1 (6 bases). The germline V and J ends were trimmed by 5 bases and 5 bases, with 12 bases remaining between them. CDR3 size: 13 residues. Germline CDR1 SGHNT, CDR2 YENEEA. CDR3: CASSRGGLTEAFF. CDR3 sequence (DNA): TGTGCCAGCAGCCGAGGGGGACTAACTGAAGCTTTCTTT.

V and J are TRBV29-1 and TRBJ1-2; D not resolved. Germline lookup yields CDR1 SQVTM and CDR2 ANQGSEA. CDR3 length equals 13 residues. The V and J ends lost 3 bases and 6 bases respectively, with 14 bases between them. The CDR3 region has the DNA TGCAGCGTTGACAAGGGAAGGATTCATGGCTACACCTTC. Encoded protein: CSVDKGRIHGYTF.

Relative to its sample, this clone is large. This chain uses TRBV15 with TRBJ2-5, with D possibly called TRBD1 or TRBD2 (5 bases each). The germline gives CDR1 LNHNV, CDR2 YYDKDF (reference sequence). Trimming pared 3 bases from V and 5 bases from J, leaving 10 bases between. The CDR3 runs to 13 residues. CDR3 protein: CATSSLAGETQYF. The CDR3 DNA reads TGTGCCACCAGCAGCCTAGCAGGGGAGACCCAGTACTTC.

This clone was seen a single time. The rearrangement uses TRBV28 and TRBJ1-2; D possibly corresponds to TRBD1 (5 bases). From germline, CDR1 is MDHEN and CDR2 SYDVKM. The CDR3 is 15 residues long. Trimming removed 5 bases at V and 0 bases at J, with 13 bases between. The CDR3 DNA follows: TGTGCCAGCAGTGACCAGGGTCTCCCTAACTATGGCTACACCTTC. Translating gives CASSDQGLPNYGYTF.

V and J are TRBV5-5 and TRBJ2-7; a possible D gene is TRBD1 (5 bases). The V end lost 4 bases, the J end lost 4 bases, and 12 bases lay between the germline ends. Germline CDR1 and CDR2: SGHKS and YYEKEE (reference sequence). This CDR3 is 13 amino acids long. This CDR3 reads CASSLLTEYEQYF. DNA of the CDR3: TGTGCCAGCAGCCTGCTGACAGAATACGAGCAGTACTTC.

The J gene is TRBJ2-2, the V gene TRBV12-3 or TRBV12-4; D is unclear. The CDR3 is made up of 13 amino acids. V shed 7 bases and J shed 4 bases, with 10 bases lying between them. CDR3 nucleotide sequence: TGTGCCAGCACCGAACGCATCACCGGGGAGCTGTTTTTT. This gives the protein CASTERITGELFF.

V gene TRBV12-3 or TRBV12-4 combines with J gene TRBJ1-4, with TRBD1 as a possible D gene (5 bases). The CDR3 totals 13 residues. Trimming took off 5 bases at V and 2 bases at J, with 6 bases between the two ends. CDR3 residues: CASSGGTNEKLFF. For the CDR3, the DNA is TGTGCCAGCAGTGGGGGTACTAATGAAAAACTGTTTTTT.